This entry features one TCR beta chain sequence. Sequencing of TCR beta drew on CD8+ and CD4+ T cells from blood. The multiple sclerosis controls, all treatment-naive patients, had relapsing-remitting disease that was stable or active. This entry belongs to a study of CD8 T cells in Susac syndrome. The RNA input was roughly 0.45 to 1 ug, and it was reverse transcribed with random hexamers. It was immunoSEQ multiplex PCR that amplified TCR beta CDR3 across 54 Vbeta and 13 Jbeta. TCRdb redid the calling of the immunoSEQ multiplex PCR reads with MiXCR, one entry per CDR3 protein. Of about 430,000 distinct CDR3 sequences in the sample, more than 70% were seen once. Germline CDR1 is LGHDT and CDR2 is YNNKEL (reference sequence). CDR3 size: 12 residues. Trimming removed 8 bases at V and 6 bases at J, with 10 bases between.

The genes are TRBV3-1 and TRBJ2-2; weak D call: TRBD2 (7 bases). The sample consisted of CD8+ T cells from PBMCs. This TCR came from a human donor with multiple sclerosis. The CDR3 spells CASGGGAGELFF. The CDR3 bases are TGTGCCAGCGGCGGGGGCGCCGGGGAGCTGTTTTTT.